A single sample is the source of the 28 T cell receptor beta chains below, sequenced in a study of shared clonotypes between healthy human individuals. Clones were sequenced by immunoSEQ multiplex PCR, and TCRdb holds only the in-frame ones, with some missing. This sample has 450,000 to 600,000 clones, with 79% found just once. The sequencing input was PBMCs. Receptors were obtained from a woman aged 40-49 years in good health. Some clones in this sample may be carry-over from other donors' samples.

The sample holds one count of this clone. This rearrangement joins TRBV29-1 to TRBJ2-5; 8 nucleotides agree with TRBD2. The CDR3 spans 14 residues. The V gene's germline CDR1 is SQVTM and CDR2 ANQGSEA. With V trimmed by 0 bases and J by 5 bases, 5 bases remained unmatched. Written as DNA, the CDR3 is TGCAGCGTTGAAGATAGCGGGATCATTGAGACCCAGTACTTC. Translating gives CSVEDSGIIETQYF. The variable domain in full, completed from reference TRBV29-1 and TRBJ2-5, reads SAVISQKPSRDICQRGTSLTIQCQVDSQVTMMFWYRQQPGQSLTLIATANQGSEATYESGFVIDKFPISRPNLTFSTLTVSNMSPEDSSIYLCSVEDSGIIETQYFGPGTRLLVL.

The chain has TRBV30 and TRBJ2-5; no definite D call. The closer fit of TRBJ2-7 to the DNA end suggests the J call may be wrong. The CDR3 totals 14 residues. Germline CDR1 reads GTSNPN; CDR2 reads SVGIG (reference sequence). CDR3: CAWSSARTRPEQYF. Here the CDR3 DNA reads TGTGCCTGGAGTTCGGCACGGACCCGCCCCGAGCAGTACTTC.

The chain has TRBV30 and TRBJ2-1; the D gene is possibly TRBD2 (5 bases). V lost 2 bases, J lost 1 base, and 9 bases lay in between. The germline V gene has CDR1 GTSNPN and CDR2 SVGIG (reference sequence). The CDR3 sequence is 14 residues long. The CDR3 sequence is CAWSRRASYNEQFF. In DNA, the CDR3 is TGTGCCTGGAGTCGGCGGGCTTCCTACAATGAGCAGTTCTTC.

The gene calls are TRBV19 and TRBJ1-2; TRBD1 might be the D (6 bases). CDR1 is LNHDA, CDR2 SQIVND, per germline (reference sequence). Trimming shortened V by 2 bases and J by 3 bases, and 10 bases separated the two germline ends. The CDR3 loop spans 14 amino acids. The CDR3 sequence: CASSIKTGDYGYTF. The DNA of the CDR3 is TGTGCCAGTAGTATAAAGACAGGCGACTATGGCTACACCTTC. Complete variable domain (other parts from reference TRBV19 and TRBJ1-2): DGGITQSPKYLFRKEGQNVTLSCEQNLNHDAMYWYRQDPGQGLRLIYYSQIVNDFQKGDIAEGYSVSREKKESFPLTVTSAQKNPTAFYLCASSIKTGDYGYTFGSGTRLTVV.

The rearrangement links TRBV7-7 to TRBJ2-5; unclear D gene. Trimming removed 2 bases from V and 5 bases from J, with 12 bases in between. CDR3 length: 14 amino acids. Germline V CDR1 and CDR2: SSHAT, FNYEAQ (reference sequence). In DNA form, the CDR3 reads TGTGCCAGCAGCTTACACCTCGGTGTGGAGACCCAGTACTTC. Amino acids: CASSLHLGVETQYF.

This clone occurred a few times. This chain uses TRBV19 with TRBJ2-1; 11 positions match TRBD1. The CDR3 runs 13 residues. Germline values: CDR1 LNHDA, CDR2 SQIVND (reference sequence). Germline trimming cut 9 bases from V and 6 bases from J; bases unmatched to any gene: 4. CDR3 region: CASGQGAINEQFF. CDR3 bases: TGTGCCAGCGGACAGGGGGCTATCAATGAGCAGTTCTTC. The entire variable domain, with the rest obtained from reference TRBV19 and TRBJ2-1, is as follows: DGGITQSPKYLFRKEGQNVTLSCEQNLNHDAMYWYRQDPGQGLRLIYYSQIVNDFQKGDIAEGYSVSREKKESFPLTVTSAQKNPTAFYLCASGQGAINEQFFGPGTRLTVL.

This clone has only one observation. V is TRBV6-5 and J is TRBJ1-2; TRBD1 might be the D (5 bases). This CDR3 contains 16 residues. Germline V gene sequence: CDR1 MNHEY, CDR2 SVGAGI. V lost 2 bases to trimming and J lost 0 bases, with 13 bases between them. CDR3 sequence (DNA): TGTGCCAGCAGTTACGGGGCAGGAGCCTCTAACTATGGCTACACCTTC. Protein: CASSYGAGASNYGYTF.

DNA of the CDR3: TGTGCCAGCTCATCCGGACAGGGGGCTGTTGCTTTCTTT. Translating gives CASSSGQGAVAFF. The V and J genes are TRBV18 and TRBJ1-1, with 11 bases matching TRBD1. Germline trimming cut 5 bases from V and 11 bases from J; bases unmatched to any gene: 7. Germline assignment: CDR1 KGHSH and CDR2 LQKENI. This CDR3 contains 13 residues.

The chain combines TRBV29-1 with TRBJ2-7; 7 positions agree with TRBD2. The CDR3 runs to 12 residues. V was pared by 7 bases and J by 6 bases, with 9 bases of the junction left unmatched. Germline V gene data show CDR1 as SQVTM and CDR2 as ANQGSEA. The CDR3 protein is CSAEGRAFEQYF. CDR3 bases: TGCAGCGCTGAGGGGAGGGCGTTCGAGCAGTACTTC.

The chain employs TRBV2 and TRBJ1-2; TRBD1 aligns across 7 bases. The CDR3 runs to 14 residues. Looked up from germline, CDR1 is SNHLY and CDR2 is FYNNEI. V was pared by 9 bases and J by 0 bases, with 7 bases of the junction left unmatched. Here the CDR3 DNA reads TGTGCCAGTACCGGGACAGCCACTAACTATGGCTACACCTTC. This codes for CASTGTATNYGYTF.

This clone was seen a few times. The chain has TRBV5-4 and TRBJ2-5; TRBD1 aligns across 7 bases. Germline trimming cut 4 bases from V and 13 bases from J; bases unmatched to any gene: 16. Germline V gene sequence: CDR1 SGHNT, CDR2 YYREEE (reference sequence). CDR3 length: 14 amino acids. The CDR3 DNA sequence: TGTGCCAGCAGCCCTGGGGGACAGTTTGCGTCCCTGTACTTC. It is translated as CASSPGGQFASLYF.

This chain links TRBV5-1 with TRBJ2-7; 7 bases are a match to TRBD1. The V segment lost 0 bases and the J segment 0 bases; nucleotides outside the gene matches: 9. The CDR3 is made up of 17 amino acids. The germline V gene encodes CDR1 SGHRS and CDR2 YFSETQ. CDR3 residues: CASSLASRGLSSYEQYF. For the CDR3, the DNA is TGCGCCAGCAGCTTGGCCTCAAGGGGGCTTAGCTCCTACGAGCAGTACTTC.

This chain links TRBV7-9 with TRBJ2-7, with TRBD2 identical over 7 bases. V dropped 5 bases and J dropped 3; count of bases not matched to a gene: 10. Germline lookup yields CDR1 SEHNR and CDR2 FQNEAQ (reference sequence). CDR3 length equals 15 residues. DNA for the CDR3: TGTGCCAGCAGCCTCCCCGGGGGGTCGAACTACGAGCAGTACTTC. This codes for CASSLPGGSNYEQYF.

The J gene is TRBJ2-3, the V gene TRBV2; 11 nucleotides line up with TRBD2. CDR3 length equals 16 residues. V shed 8 bases and J 2 bases; nucleotides not matched to a gene: 9. In germline, CDR1 is SNHLY, CDR2 FYNNEI. The CDR3 bases are TGTGCCAGCGAGATAGGGACTAGCGGCCACACAGATACGCAGTATTTT. Encoded protein: CASEIGTSGHTDTQYF.

This chain joins TRBV28 and TRBJ2-3; 7 nucleotides align to TRBD2. J gave up 6 bases and V 7 bases, and 13 bases lay outside the gene matches. Looked up from germline, CDR1 is MDHEN and CDR2 is SYDVKM. This CDR3 comprises 15 residues. For the CDR3, the DNA is TGTGCCAGCACCTTCGGCGGGGGAGGTGGCGATACGCAGTATTTT. Its translation: CASTFGGGGGDTQYF.

CDR3 DNA sequence: TGTGCCTGGAGTGTGGAGACCCAGTACTTC. It codes for CAWSVETQYF. V gene TRBV30 combines with J gene TRBJ2-5; unclear D gene. V lost 0 bases and J lost 5, with 1 base in between. The CDR3 consists of 10 residues. Germline CDR1 GTSNPN, CDR2 SVGIG (reference sequence).

With regard to this clone: This sample includes further DNA sequences coding for the same CDR3. The V call is TRBV5-1, the J call TRBJ2-5; no reliable D call. V lost 0 bases, J lost 5 bases, and 2 bases lay in between. The germline CDR1 and CDR2 sequences are SGHRS and YFSETQ. This CDR3 has 11 residues. CDR3 in DNA: TGCGCCAGCAGCTTGGATGAGACCCAGTACTTC. The encoded protein is CASSLDETQYF.

J is TRBJ2-5 and V is TRBV29-1; D remains ambiguous. The germline V gene encodes CDR1 SQVTM and CDR2 ANQGSEA. V was cut by 0 bases and J by 0 bases, with 8 bases left in between. The CDR3 runs to 14 residues. The CDR3 DNA follows: TGCAGCGTTGAAGACGGAATTAACCAAGAGACCCAGTACTTC. Its protein product is CSVEDGINQETQYF. Variable domain in full (rest from reference TRBV29-1 and TRBJ2-5): SAVISQKPSRDICQRGTSLTIQCQVDSQVTMMFWYRQQPGQSLTLIATANQGSEATYESGFVIDKFPISRPNLTFSTLTVSNMSPEDSSIYLCSVEDGINQETQYFGPGTRLLVL.

The chain couples TRBV14 to TRBJ2-1; TRBD2 aligns across 11 bases. J was trimmed by 9 bases and V by 4 bases; bases with no gene match: 5. The germline CDR1 and CDR2 sequences are SGHDN and FVKESK. This CDR3 comprises 14 residues. The CDR3 DNA sequence: TGTGCCAGCAGCCTACGACTAGCGGGAAGTGAGCAGTTCTTC. This translates into CASSLRLAGSEQFF.

As regards this clone: The same CDR3 arises from other DNA sequences in this sample as well. The rearrangement links TRBV11-2 to TRBJ1-3, with unresolved D. The CDR3 consists of 13 residues. Germline values: CDR1 SGHAT, CDR2 FQNNGV. V was clipped by 3 bases and J by 6 bases, with 9 bases between them. Here the CDR3 DNA reads TGTGCCAGCAGCTTGAGTCCCGAAAACACCATATATTTT. Encoded protein: CASSLSPENTIYF.

V usage is TRBV6-5 and J usage is TRBJ2-1, with D possibly being TRBD1 or TRBD2 (5 bases each). V shed 2 bases and J shed 9 bases, with 8 bases lying between them. Germline assignment: CDR1 MNHEY and CDR2 SVGAGI. The CDR3 loop spans 12 amino acids. The DNA for the CDR3 is TGTGCCAGCAGTTACGTGAGGGGTGAGCAGTTCTTC. This gives the protein CASSYVRGEQFF.

Comment on this clone: One end of the junction varies from germline; a read error may be responsible. This chain links TRBV30 with TRBJ1-2, with 12 positions matching TRBD1. The germline CDR1 and CDR2 sequences are GTSNPN and SVGIG (reference sequence). This CDR3 region has 13 residues. The CDR3 DNA reads as TGTGCCTTTAGGGACAGGGGGCGCGATGGGTACACCTTC. As protein: CAFRDRGRDGYTF.

The chain carries TRBV7-9 and TRBJ2-2; no clear D. This CDR3 is 14 amino acids long. The V end was cut by 1 base, the J end by 4 bases, with 7 bases between. Germline-derived CDR1 and CDR2 are SEHNR and FQNEAQ (reference sequence). DNA of the CDR3: TGTGCCAGCAGCTTAGACGGAACCACCGGGGAGCTGTTTTTT. This translates into CASSLDGTTGELFF.

The V and J genes are TRBV2 and TRBJ2-1; 10 nucleotides line up with TRBD2. Trimming at V came to 8 bases and at J to 5 bases, leaving 9 bases not matched to a gene. CDR3 length equals 15 residues. Germline V lookup: CDR1 SNHLY, CDR2 FYNNEI. CDR3 DNA: TGTGCCAGCCGCTCAAGACTAGCGGGTAACAATGAGCAGTTCTTC. Translating gives CASRSRLAGNNEQFF.

This clone was seen only a few times. V gene TRBV30 combines with J gene TRBJ1-5; D not resolved. The CDR3 length is 13 residues. Germline assignment: CDR1 GTSNPN and CDR2 SVGIG (reference sequence). Trimming took off 1 base at V and 0 bases at J, with 4 bases between the two ends. The CDR3 region is CAWSEDSNQPQHF. The CDR3 coding sequence is TGTGCCTGGAGTGAGGATAGCAATCAGCCCCAGCATTTT.

This clone has just a few counts. The chain carries TRBV18 and TRBJ1-5, with D uncertain. V was cut by 2 bases and J by 3 bases, with 5 bases left in between. This CDR3 is 13 amino acids long. Germline V lookup: CDR1 KGHSH, CDR2 LQKENI. The CDR3 loop reads CASSPGNNQPQHF. The CDR3 nucleotides read TGTGCCAGCTCACCAGGGAACAATCAGCCCCAGCATTTT.

A few counts support this clone. The chain's CDR3 is CAISRGGPLGEQYF. The DNA for the CDR3 is TGTGCCATCAGTAGGGGAGGCCCGTTGGGCGAGCAGTACTTC. J is TRBJ2-7 and V is TRBV10-3, with D tentatively TRBD2 (6 bases). V gave up 5 bases and J gave up 6 bases, with 17 bases separating them. The CDR3 consists of 14 residues. CDR1 is ENHRY, CDR2 SYGVKD, per germline.

This clone was detected many times. The chain links TRBV5-1 to TRBJ1-1, with 7 bases matching TRBD1. J gave up 4 bases and V 0 bases, and 6 bases lay outside the gene matches. The length of the CDR3 is 15 residues. Germline-derived CDR1 and CDR2 are SGHRS and YFSETQ. The CDR3 protein is CASSLASDRPTEAFF. CDR3 nucleotide sequence: TGCGCCAGCAGCTTGGCCTCGGACAGGCCCACTGAAGCTTTCTTT.